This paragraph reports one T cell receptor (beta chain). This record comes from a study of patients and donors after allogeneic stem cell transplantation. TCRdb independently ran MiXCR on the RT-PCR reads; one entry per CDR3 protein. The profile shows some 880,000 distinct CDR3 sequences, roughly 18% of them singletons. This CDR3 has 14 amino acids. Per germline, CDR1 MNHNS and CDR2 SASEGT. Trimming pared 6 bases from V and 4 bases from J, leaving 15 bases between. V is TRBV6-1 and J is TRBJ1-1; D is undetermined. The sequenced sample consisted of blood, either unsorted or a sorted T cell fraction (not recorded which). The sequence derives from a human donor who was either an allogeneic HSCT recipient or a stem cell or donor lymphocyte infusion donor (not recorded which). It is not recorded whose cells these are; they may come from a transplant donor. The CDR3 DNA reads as TGTGCCAGCAGCCGTAGGGTTAGTTCCACTGAAGCTTTCTTT. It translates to CASSRRVSSTEAFF.